This T cell receptor (beta chain) was profiled in a study of CXCR3-negative and CXCR3-positive naive CD8 T cells. Points on this clonotype: Antigen specificity is unknown.

Study outcomes and limitations: It was found that naive subsets had comparable surface CD5, and TCR strength was inferred from TRB CDR3 properties. More hydrophobic TRB CDR3s were found in CXCR3-positive naive cells than in CXCR3-negative naive cells.

The CDR3 is made up of 14 amino acids. CDR1 and CDR2 from the germline V gene are SGHKS and YYEKEE (reference sequence). 5' RACE that incorporated UMI labels was used to prepare the TRB cDNA libraries. TCRdb reprocessed the 5' RACE reads and stores each CDR3 protein as one record, lacking DNA. With some 150,000 distinct CDR3 sequences in the sample, the ten largest clones hold roughly 0.27%. This TCR derives from a human donor in good health. Some clones in this sample may be carry-over from other donors' samples. What was sequenced was naive CXCR3+ CD8+ T cells from blood. Subset reported: CD45RO-CCR7+CD27+CD95- naive CD8+ T cells expressing CXCR3 (TNR3+). The gene calls are TRBV5-5 and TRBJ2-7. CDR3 protein: CASSPGFSSYEQHF.